This T cell receptor beta chain was observed in a study of OX40 agonist ivuxolimab in advanced cancers. Study overall: The patients got ivuxolimab, which is an agonistic anti-OX40 (CD134) antibody. Study results and limitations: Both CD4+ and CD8+ T cell populations in blood had undergone clonal expansion by week 6 at 0.1 to 3.0 mg/kg.

Comments on this clone: Its antigen is unknown.

Germline lookup yields CDR1 MDHEN and CDR2 SYDVKM. With 10 bases clipped from V and 6 bases from J, the junction kept 12 bases outside the gene matches. CDR3 length: 15 amino acids. Peripheral blood came from all dose cohorts at three timepoints. This table comes from immunoSEQ multiplex PCR, and its TCRdb copy is limited to in-frame clones, with some not included. The sample consists of tens of thousands of clones, 70% to 90% of them appearing once. This material consisted of CD4+ or CD8+ T cells sorted from blood, taken in a trial of the OX40 agonist ivuxolimab. The V gene is TRBV28, the J gene TRBJ2-3; the match to TRBD2 covers 11 bases. This TCR came from an adult with an advanced solid tumor such as melanoma, head and neck, liver or kidney cancer. The CDR3 sequence: CAIYSGRASGDTQYF. The CDR3 DNA reads as TGTGCCATCTATAGCGGGAGGGCTTCCGGGGATACGCAGTATTTT. Full variable domain (missing parts from reference TRBV28 and TRBJ2-3): DVKVTQSSRYLVKRTGEKVFLECVQDMDHENMFWYRQDPGLGLRLIYFSYDVKMKEKGDIPEGYSVSREKKERFSLILESASTNQTSMYLCAIYSGRASGDTQYFGPGTRLTVL.